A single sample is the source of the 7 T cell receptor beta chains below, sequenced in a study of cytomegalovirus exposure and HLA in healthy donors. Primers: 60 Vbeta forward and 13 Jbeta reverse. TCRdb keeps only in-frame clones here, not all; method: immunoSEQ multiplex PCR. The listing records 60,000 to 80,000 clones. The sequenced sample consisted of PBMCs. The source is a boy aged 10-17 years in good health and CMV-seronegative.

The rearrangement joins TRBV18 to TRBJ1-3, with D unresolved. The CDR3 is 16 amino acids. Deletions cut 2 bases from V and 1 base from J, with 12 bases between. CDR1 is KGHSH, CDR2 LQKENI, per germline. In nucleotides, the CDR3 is TGTGCCAGCTCACCAGGGGAGGTTGTGTCTGGAAACACCATATATTTT. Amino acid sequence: CASSPGEVVSGNTIYF.

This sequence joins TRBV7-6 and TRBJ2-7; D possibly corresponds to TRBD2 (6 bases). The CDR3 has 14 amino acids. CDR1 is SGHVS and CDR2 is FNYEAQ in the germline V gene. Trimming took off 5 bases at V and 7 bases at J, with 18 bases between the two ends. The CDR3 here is CASSLLAVVGEQYF. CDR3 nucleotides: TGTGCCAGCAGCCTACTAGCTGTGGTTGGTGAGCAGTACTTC.

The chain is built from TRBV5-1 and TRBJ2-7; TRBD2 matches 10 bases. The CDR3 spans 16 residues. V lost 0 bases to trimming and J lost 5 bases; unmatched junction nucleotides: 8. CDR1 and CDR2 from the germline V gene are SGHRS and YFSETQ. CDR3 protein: CASSLAQAGGMDEQYF. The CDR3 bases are TGCGCCAGCAGCTTGGCCCAAGCGGGGGGGATGGACGAGCAGTACTTC.

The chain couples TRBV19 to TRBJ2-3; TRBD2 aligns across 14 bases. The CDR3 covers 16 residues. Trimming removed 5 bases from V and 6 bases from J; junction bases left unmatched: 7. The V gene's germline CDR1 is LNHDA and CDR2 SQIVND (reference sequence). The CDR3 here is CASSPWTSGRSDTQYF. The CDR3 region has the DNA TGTGCCAGTAGTCCCTGGACTAGCGGGAGGTCCGATACGCAGTATTTT.

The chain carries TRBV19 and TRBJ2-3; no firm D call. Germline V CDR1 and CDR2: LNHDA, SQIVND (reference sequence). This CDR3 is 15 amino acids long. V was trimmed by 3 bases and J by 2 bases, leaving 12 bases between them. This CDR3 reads CASSMTGSLTDTQYF. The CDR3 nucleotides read TGTGCCAGTAGTATGACCGGGTCCCTCACAGATACGCAGTATTTT.

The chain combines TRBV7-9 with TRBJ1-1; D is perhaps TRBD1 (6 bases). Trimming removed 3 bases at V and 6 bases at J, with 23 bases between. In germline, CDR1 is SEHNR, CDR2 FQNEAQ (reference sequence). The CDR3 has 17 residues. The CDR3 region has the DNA TGTGCCAGCAGCTTGGCCCATTCACAGGGACGTGGGGCTGAAGCTTTCTTT. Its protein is CASSLAHSQGRGAEAFF.

CDR3 in amino acids: CAWRIQANTEAFF. The CDR3 nucleotides are TGTGCCTGGAGAATACAGGCCAACACTGAAGCTTTCTTT. The chain couples TRBV30 to TRBJ1-1; D might be TRBD1 (5 bases). CDR1 is GTSNPN and CDR2 is SVGIG in the germline V gene (reference sequence). CDR3 length: 13 amino acids. V dropped 3 bases and J dropped 2 bases, with 10 bases sitting between them.